These 21 T cell receptor beta chains were all obtained from the same sample, sequenced in a study of CD8 T cells in ankylosing spondylitis. In TCRdb, the 5' RACE reads were re-called with MiXCR into one record per CDR3 protein. Of 250,000 to 350,000 distinct CDR3 sequences listed, about 19% are singletons. Sequencing used blood, either unsorted or a sorted T cell fraction (not recorded which). The source of these receptors is a male donor with ankylosing spondylitis or in good health (not recorded which).

This chain connects TRBV13 to TRBJ2-5; 13 bases agree with TRBD2. CDR1 and CDR2 from the germline V gene are PRHDT and FYEKMQ (reference sequence). After removal of 4 bases from V and 2 bases from J, the junction contained 16 bases not matched to a gene. This CDR3 has 20 residues. CDR3 amino acids: CASSSPGLAGPGGGQETQYF. The CDR3 DNA is TGTGCCAGCAGCTCCCCGGGACTAGCGGGACCAGGGGGGGGGCAAGAGACCCAGTACTTC.

The V call is TRBV19, the J call TRBJ2-1; D gene unclear. Looked up from germline, CDR1 is LNHDA and CDR2 is SQIVND (reference sequence). The V end lost 1 base, the J end lost 4 bases, and 11 bases lay between the germline ends. The CDR3 has 15 residues. CDR3 residues: CASSIAGAGYNEQFF. The DNA for the CDR3 is TGTGCCAGTAGTATAGCCGGAGCTGGATACAATGAGCAGTTCTTC.

This clonotype was observed a handful of times. V and J are TRBV6-5 and TRBJ1-6; D is ambiguous. The germline V gene encodes CDR1 MNHEY and CDR2 SVGAGI. V shed 2 bases and J shed 6 bases, with 11 bases lying between them. This CDR3 has 15 amino acids. This CDR3 is CASSYDANPNSPLHF. CDR3 sequence (DNA): TGTGCCAGCAGTTACGATGCAAACCCTAATTCACCCCTCCACTTT.

This chain joins TRBV9 and TRBJ1-1, with D maybe TRBD1 (5 bases). The CDR3 is 13 residues long. The V gene's germline CDR1 is SGDLS and CDR2 YYNGEE. Trimming pared 3 bases from V and 4 bases from J, leaving 10 bases between. The CDR3 region has the DNA TGTGCCAGCAGCGGGGGGGTATCCACTGAAGCTTTCTTT. The encoded protein is CASSGGVSTEAFF.

The chain combines TRBV19 with TRBJ2-1; 12 bases map to TRBD2. From germline, CDR1 is LNHDA and CDR2 SQIVND (reference sequence). This CDR3 comprises 16 residues. V gave up 4 bases and J gave up 5 bases; unmatched junction bases: 6. This CDR3 reads CASSKASGRVHNEQFF. The CDR3 bases are TGTGCCAGTAGTAAGGCTAGCGGGAGGGTCCACAATGAGCAGTTCTTC.

The chain couples TRBV3-1 to TRBJ2-1; no definite D call. Germline-derived CDR1 and CDR2 are LGHDT and YNNKEL (reference sequence). The V end lost 1 base, the J end lost 8 bases, and 6 bases lay between the germline ends. This CDR3 is 12 amino acids long. CDR3 loop: CASSQVSYEQFF. CDR3 coding DNA: TGTGCCAGCAGCCAAGTCAGCTATGAGCAGTTCTTC.

This clonotype was recorded a few times. CDR3 DNA: TGCAGTGCCCCGGACAGGGTCACCGGGGAGCTGTTTTTT. It yields the protein CSAPDRVTGELFF. The rearrangement uses TRBV20-1 and TRBJ2-2; 8 bases map to TRBD1. Germline CDR1 and CDR2: DFQATT and SNEGSKA (reference sequence). The CDR3 covers 13 residues. V was clipped by 6 bases and J by 4 bases; unmatched bases: 4.

V usage is TRBV29-1 and J usage is TRBJ1-1; D is possibly TRBD1 (5 bases). The CDR3 is 13 residues long. The V and J ends lost 6 bases and 5 bases respectively, with 16 bases between them. Germline loops: CDR1 SQVTM, CDR2 ANQGSEA. The CDR3 DNA reads TGCAGCGTCGCCGAGGGGCCGGGGACTGAAGCTTTCTTT. This encodes CSVAEGPGTEAFF.

This clonotype was seen a handful of times. This chain joins TRBV11-2 and TRBJ2-1; 10 nucleotides agree with TRBD2. Trimming took 1 base from V and 7 from J; bases not matched to a gene: 4. Germline CDR1 reads SGHAT; CDR2 reads FQNNGV. The length of the CDR3 is 15 residues. The CDR3 coding sequence is TGTGCCAGCAGCTTAGTAACTAGCGGGAATAATGAGCAGTTCTTC. Protein sequence: CASSLVTSGNNEQFF.

In its sample, this clonotype was seen once. The chain combines TRBV7-9 with TRBJ2-5, with 8 bases aligning to TRBD2. Germline V gene lookup returns CDR1 SEHNR and CDR2 FQNEAQ (reference sequence). CDR3 length equals 11 residues. With V trimmed by 5 bases and J by 14 bases, 7 bases remained unmatched. The DNA of the CDR3 is TGTGCCAGCAGCAGGGGACTAGAACCCTACTTC. Translating gives CASSRGLEPYF.

This chain links TRBV20-1 with TRBJ2-2; 9 bases match TRBD2. Trimming cost V 0 bases and J 5 bases; bases outside gene matches: 7. From germline, CDR1 is DFQATT and CDR2 SNEGSKA (reference sequence). The CDR3 runs 16 residues. The CDR3 region has the DNA TGCAGTGCTAGAGATTGGGCTAGCGGGGATACCGGGGAGCTGTTTTTT. Its translation is CSARDWASGDTGELFF.

This clonotype was observed at least ten times. This chain uses TRBV20-1 with TRBJ2-2, with 10 bases that match TRBD1. Trimming took 5 bases from V and 7 from J; bases not matched to a gene: 7. The CDR3 is made up of 14 amino acids. CDR1 and CDR2 (germline): DFQATT, SNEGSKA (reference sequence). The CDR3 loop reads CSAYPGQGIGELFF. Written as DNA, the CDR3 is TGCAGTGCTTATCCGGGACAGGGGATCGGGGAGCTGTTTTTT.

The CDR3 sequence is CASSLGAGTVNEQFF. CDR3 nucleotides: TGTGCCAGCAGTTTGGGGGCAGGGACTGTCAATGAGCAGTTCTTC. The V call is TRBV28, the J call TRBJ2-1; either TRBD1 or TRBD2 may supply D (6 bases each). Trimming cost V 3 bases and J 6 bases, with 15 bases left between them. This CDR3 region has 15 residues. Germline V CDR1 and CDR2: MDHEN, SYDVKM.

The table lists this clonotype with many counts. The chain employs TRBV29-1 and TRBJ2-3; a weak D match, TRBD2 (6 bases). V lost 7 bases, J lost 1 base, and 15 bases lay in between. The CDR3 runs to 14 residues. CDR1 is SQVTM, CDR2 ANQGSEA, per germline. This CDR3 is CSGVRAGRTDTQYF. CDR3 sequence (DNA): TGCAGCGGAGTTAGGGCGGGACGCACAGATACGCAGTATTTT.

This clonotype was counted a few times. The chain links TRBV27 to TRBJ1-1, with D perhaps matching TRBD1 (5 bases). The V and J ends lost 3 bases and 9 bases respectively, with 20 bases between them. CDR1 and CDR2 from the germline V gene are MNHEY and SMNVEV (reference sequence). The CDR3 sequence is 15 residues long. The CDR3 nucleotides are TGTGCCAGCAGTTTCTTAGCTGACAGCTATGAAAAAGCTTTCTTT. Its translation is CASSFLADSYEKAFF.

This clonotype was counted a few times. V gene TRBV30 combines with J gene TRBJ1-5; D uncertain. The CDR3 loop spans 13 amino acids. The germline V and J ends were trimmed by 0 bases and 4 bases, with 7 bases remaining between them. The germline gives CDR1 GTSNPN, CDR2 SVGIG (reference sequence). The CDR3 nucleotides read TGTGCCTGGAGTGTCACGGGAAATCAGCCCCAGCATTTT. Encoded protein: CAWSVTGNQPQHF.

The chain combines TRBV4-2 with TRBJ2-6; the D is unclear. The V and J ends lost 0 bases and 0 bases respectively, with 6 bases between them. Germline CDR1 LGHNA, CDR2 YNFKEQ. The CDR3 is made up of 16 amino acids. The CDR3 bases are TGTGCCAGCAGCCAAGAAACCTACTCTGGGGCCAACGTCCTGACTTTC. Translation gives CASSQETYSGANVLTF.

The chain links TRBV7-6 to TRBJ2-2, with TRBD1 matching 8 bases. V shed 10 bases and J 5 bases; nucleotides not matched to a gene: 9. Germline CDR1 and CDR2: SGHVS and FNYEAQ. The length of the CDR3 is 14 residues. The chain's CDR3 is CATTQGAGTGELFF. The CDR3 coding sequence is TGTGCCACCACCCAGGGGGCGGGGACCGGGGAGCTGTTTTTT.

Note on this clonotype: A much larger clonotype is one base distant, so this may be a read error. The rearrangement joins TRBV3-1 to TRBJ2-5, with D possibly being TRBD1 or TRBD2 (5 bases each). The CDR3 runs to 15 residues. The germline V gene has CDR1 LGHDT and CDR2 YNNKEL (reference sequence). CDR3 amino acids: CAGSPSGTQQETQYF. The CDR3 region has the DNA TGTGCCGGCAGCCCATCCGGGACGCAGCAAGAGACCCAGTACTTC.

The chain joins TRBV12-3 or TRBV12-4 to TRBJ2-2; no clear D gene. V was pared by 6 bases and J by 8 bases, with 7 bases between. The CDR3 runs 11 residues. The chain's CDR3 is CASSLLGELFF. The CDR3 DNA reads as TGTGCCAGCAGCCTCCTTGGGGAGCTGTTTTTT.

The chain employs TRBV9 and TRBJ2-2; 7 bases are shared with TRBD1. CDR3 length: 15 residues. Trimming took 3 bases from V and 4 from J; bases not matched to a gene: 6. Germline V CDR1 and CDR2: SGDLS, YYNGEE. CDR3 in amino acids: CASSASTGLTGELFF. DNA for the CDR3: TGTGCCAGCAGCGCCTCGACAGGGCTCACCGGGGAGCTGTTTTTT.